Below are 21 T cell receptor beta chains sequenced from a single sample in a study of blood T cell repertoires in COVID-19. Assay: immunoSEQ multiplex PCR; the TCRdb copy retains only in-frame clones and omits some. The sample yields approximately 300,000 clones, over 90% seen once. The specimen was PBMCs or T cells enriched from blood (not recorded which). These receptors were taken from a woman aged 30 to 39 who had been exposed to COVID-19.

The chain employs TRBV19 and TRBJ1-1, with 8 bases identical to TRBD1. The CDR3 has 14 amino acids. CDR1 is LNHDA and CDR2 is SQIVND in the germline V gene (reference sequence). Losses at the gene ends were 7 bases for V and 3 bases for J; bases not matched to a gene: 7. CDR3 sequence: CASTADRVYTEAFF. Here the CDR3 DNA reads TGTGCCAGTACCGCGGACAGGGTCTACACTGAAGCTTTCTTT.

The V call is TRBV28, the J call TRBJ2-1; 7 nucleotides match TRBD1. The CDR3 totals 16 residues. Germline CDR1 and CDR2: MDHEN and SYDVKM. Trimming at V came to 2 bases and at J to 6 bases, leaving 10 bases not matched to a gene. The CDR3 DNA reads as TGTGCCAGCAGTTTAGAGCCCGGGGCAGGGGGCAATGAGCAGTTCTTC. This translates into CASSLEPGAGGNEQFF.

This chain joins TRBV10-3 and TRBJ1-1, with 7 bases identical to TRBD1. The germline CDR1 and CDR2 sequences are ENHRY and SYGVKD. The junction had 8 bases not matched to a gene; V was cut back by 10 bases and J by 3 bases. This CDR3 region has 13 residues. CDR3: CATNAGTDTEAFF. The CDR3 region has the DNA TGTGCCACTAACGCCGGGACAGACACTGAAGCTTTCTTT.

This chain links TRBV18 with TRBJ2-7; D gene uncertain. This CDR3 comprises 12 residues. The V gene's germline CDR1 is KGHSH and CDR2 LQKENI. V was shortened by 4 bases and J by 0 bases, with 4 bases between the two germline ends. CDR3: CASSRASYEQYF. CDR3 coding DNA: TGTGCCAGCTCACGGGCCTCCTACGAGCAGTACTTC.

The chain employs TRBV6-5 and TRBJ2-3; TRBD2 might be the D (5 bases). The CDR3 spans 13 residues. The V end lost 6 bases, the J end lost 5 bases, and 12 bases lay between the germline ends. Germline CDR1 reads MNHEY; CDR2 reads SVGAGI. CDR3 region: CASSLPRGDTQYF. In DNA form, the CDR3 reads TGTGCCAGCAGCCTCCCTCGGGGAGATACGCAGTATTTT.

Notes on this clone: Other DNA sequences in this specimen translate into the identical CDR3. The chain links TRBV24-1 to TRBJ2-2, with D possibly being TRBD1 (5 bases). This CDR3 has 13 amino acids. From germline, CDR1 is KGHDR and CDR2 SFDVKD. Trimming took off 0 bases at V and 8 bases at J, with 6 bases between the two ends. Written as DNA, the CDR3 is TGTGCCACCAGTGATTTGCAGGGAGGGGAGCTGTTTTTT. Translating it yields CATSDLQGGELFF.

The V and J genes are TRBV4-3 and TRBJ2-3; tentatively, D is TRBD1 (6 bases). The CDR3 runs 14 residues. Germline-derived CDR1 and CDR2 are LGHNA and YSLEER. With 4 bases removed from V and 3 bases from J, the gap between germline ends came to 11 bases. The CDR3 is CASSRLTGTDTQYF. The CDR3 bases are TGCGCCAGCAGCCGACTGACAGGTACAGATACGCAGTATTTT.

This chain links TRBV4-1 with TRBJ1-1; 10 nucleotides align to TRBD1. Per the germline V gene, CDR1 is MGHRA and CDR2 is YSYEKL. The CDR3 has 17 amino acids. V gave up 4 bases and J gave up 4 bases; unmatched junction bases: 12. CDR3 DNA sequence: TGCGCCAGCAGCCTTTATGGACAGGGGGGGTCGGCCACTGAAGCTTTCTTT. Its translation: CASSLYGQGGSATEAFF.

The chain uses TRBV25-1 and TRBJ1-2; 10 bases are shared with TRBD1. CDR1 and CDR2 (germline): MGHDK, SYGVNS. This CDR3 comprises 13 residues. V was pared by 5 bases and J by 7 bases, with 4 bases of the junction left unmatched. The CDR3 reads CASSFGTGVGYTF. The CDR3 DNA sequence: TGTGCCAGCAGTTTTGGGACAGGGGTTGGCTACACCTTC.

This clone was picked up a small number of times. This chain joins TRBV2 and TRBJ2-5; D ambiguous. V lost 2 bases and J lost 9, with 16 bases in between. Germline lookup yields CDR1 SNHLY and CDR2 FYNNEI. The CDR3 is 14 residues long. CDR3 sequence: CASSESTASGAQYF. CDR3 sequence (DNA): TGTGCCAGCAGTGAAAGTACAGCATCTGGCGCCCAGTACTTC.

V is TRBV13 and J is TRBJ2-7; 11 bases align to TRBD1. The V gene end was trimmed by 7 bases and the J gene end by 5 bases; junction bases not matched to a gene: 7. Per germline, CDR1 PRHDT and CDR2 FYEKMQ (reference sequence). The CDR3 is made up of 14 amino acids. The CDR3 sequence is CASTPGQGVDEQYF. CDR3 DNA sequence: TGTGCCAGCACTCCGGGACAGGGGGTTGACGAGCAGTACTTC.

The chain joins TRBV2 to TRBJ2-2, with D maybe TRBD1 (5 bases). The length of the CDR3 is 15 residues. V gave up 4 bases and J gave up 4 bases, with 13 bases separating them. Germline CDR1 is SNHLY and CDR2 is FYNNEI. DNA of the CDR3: TGTGCCAGCAGTGCCCAGGGTAGGGGCACCGGGGAGCTGTTTTTT. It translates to CASSAQGRGTGELFF. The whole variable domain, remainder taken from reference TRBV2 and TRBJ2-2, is EPEVTQTPSHQVTQMGQEVILRCVPISNHLYFYWYRQILGQKVEFLVSFYNNEISEKSEIFDDQFSVERPDGSNFTLKIRSTKLEDSAMYFCASSAQGRGTGELFFGEGSRLTVL.

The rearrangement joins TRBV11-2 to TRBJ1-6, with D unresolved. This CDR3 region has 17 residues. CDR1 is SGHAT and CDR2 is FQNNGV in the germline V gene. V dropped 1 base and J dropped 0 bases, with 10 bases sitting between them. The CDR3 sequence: CASSLVRQGSYNSPLHF. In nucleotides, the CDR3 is TGTGCCAGCAGCTTAGTTCGACAAGGCTCCTATAATTCACCCCTCCACTTT.

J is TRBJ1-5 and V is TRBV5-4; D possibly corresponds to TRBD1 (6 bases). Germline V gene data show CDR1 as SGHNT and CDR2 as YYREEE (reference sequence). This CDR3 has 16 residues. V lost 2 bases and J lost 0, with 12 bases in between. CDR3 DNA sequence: TGTGCCAGCAGCTTCCCCAGGGACATTAGCAATCAGCCCCAGCATTTT. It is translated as CASSFPRDISNQPQHF.

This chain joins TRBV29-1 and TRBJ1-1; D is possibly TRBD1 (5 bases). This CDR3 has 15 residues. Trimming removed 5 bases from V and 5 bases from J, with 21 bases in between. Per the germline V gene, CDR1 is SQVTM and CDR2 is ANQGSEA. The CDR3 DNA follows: TGCAGCGTTCTCGGTCAGGGAAAAGTTGGAACTGAAGCTTTCTTT. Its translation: CSVLGQGKVGTEAFF.

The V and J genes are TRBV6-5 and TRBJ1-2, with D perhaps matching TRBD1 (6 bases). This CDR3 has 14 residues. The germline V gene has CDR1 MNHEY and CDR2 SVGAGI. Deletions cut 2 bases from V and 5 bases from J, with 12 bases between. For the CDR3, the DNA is TGTGCCAGCAGTTACGACAGGCCCCCTTATGGCTACACCTTC. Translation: CASSYDRPPYGYTF.

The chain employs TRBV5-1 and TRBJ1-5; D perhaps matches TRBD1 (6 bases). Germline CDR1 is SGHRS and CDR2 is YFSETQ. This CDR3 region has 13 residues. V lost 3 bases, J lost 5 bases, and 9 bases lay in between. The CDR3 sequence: CASSSWTDQPQHF. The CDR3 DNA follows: TGCGCCAGCAGCTCCTGGACAGATCAGCCCCAGCATTTT.

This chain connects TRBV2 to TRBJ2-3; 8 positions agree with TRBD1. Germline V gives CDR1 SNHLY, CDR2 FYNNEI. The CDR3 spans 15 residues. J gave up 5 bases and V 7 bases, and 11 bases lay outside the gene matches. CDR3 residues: CASTLDRESLDTQYF. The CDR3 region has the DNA TGTGCCAGCACCCTGGACAGGGAGTCTTTAGATACGCAGTATTTT.

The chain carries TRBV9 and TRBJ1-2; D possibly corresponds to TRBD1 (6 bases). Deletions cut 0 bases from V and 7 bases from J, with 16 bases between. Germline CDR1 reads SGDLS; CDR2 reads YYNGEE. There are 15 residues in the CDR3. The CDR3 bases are TGTGCCAGCAGCGTAGTAGGTTCGGACAGAGTTGGCTACACCTTC. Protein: CASSVVGSDRVGYTF.

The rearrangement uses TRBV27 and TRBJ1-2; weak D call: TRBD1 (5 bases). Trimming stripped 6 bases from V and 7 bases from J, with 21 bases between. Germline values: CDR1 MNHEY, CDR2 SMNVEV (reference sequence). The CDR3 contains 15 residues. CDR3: CASSTQGNNIFGYTF. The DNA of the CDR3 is TGTGCCAGCAGCACCCAGGGAAACAATATTTTTGGCTACACCTTC.

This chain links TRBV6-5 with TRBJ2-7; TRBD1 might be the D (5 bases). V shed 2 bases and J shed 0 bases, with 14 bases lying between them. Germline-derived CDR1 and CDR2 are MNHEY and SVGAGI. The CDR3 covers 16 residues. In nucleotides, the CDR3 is TGTGCCAGCAGTTACCCCTCGACAGACGACTCCTACGAGCAGTACTTC. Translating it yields CASSYPSTDDSYEQYF.